This T cell receptor beta chain was captured by sequencing in a study of blood T cell repertoires in COVID-19. Overall study context: Both acute and convalescent COVID-19 samples were obtained from the United States, Italy and Spain. The cDNA or gDNA used as material had been derived from T cells, B-cell-depleted T cells, or PBMCs.

The V gene's germline CDR1 is SGHVS and CDR2 FNYEAQ. This CDR3 has 16 residues. V lost 2 bases and J lost 2, with 13 bases in between. Some clones are missing from TCRdb's copy, which holds only in-frame ones; the method was immunoSEQ multiplex PCR. The sample lists 220,000 or so clones; approximately 82% were seen once. What was sequenced was peripheral blood. This TCR was recovered from a woman of 80 years or more with acute or convalescent COVID-19. The gene calls are TRBV7-6 and TRBJ1-3; unclear D gene. The CDR3 DNA reads as TGTGCCAGCAGCTTATCTCCCACTGATCCTGGAAACACCATATATTTT. This encodes CASSLSPTDPGNTIYF.